One and the same sample provided the 8 T cell receptor beta chains below, sequenced in a study of CXCR3-negative and CXCR3-positive naive CD8 T cells. For these TCRs, the target antigens are not known. General study points: CXCR3-positive naive cells had more hydrophobic TRB CDR3s than CXCR3-negative naive cells.

The TRB libraries of cDNA were built by UMI-labeled 5' RACE. TCRdb re-analyzed the 5' RACE reads; it lists each CDR3 protein once, without DNA. The table for this sample gives approximately 8,400 distinct CDR3 sequences. The sample was naive CXCR3+ CD8+ T cells from blood. Subset specified: CD45RO-CCR7+CD27+CD95- naive CD8+ T cells expressing CXCR3 (TNR3+). Receptors originate from a human donor in good health. Some clones in this sample may be carry-over from other donors' samples.

This clonotype is called medium-sized based on its frequency. V gene TRBV29-1 combines with J gene TRBJ2-1. This CDR3 spans 12 amino acids. The V gene's germline CDR1 is SQVTM and CDR2 ANQGSEA. The CDR3 spells CSVSSSYNEQFF.

Measured by frequency, this clonotype is medium-sized. The gene calls are TRBV7-9 and TRBJ1-2. Germline V CDR1 and CDR2: SEHNR, FQNEAQ (reference sequence). The CDR3 extends over 15 amino acids. The CDR3 region is CASSTAAAANYGYTF.

Frequency places this clonotype as medium-sized (0.01 to 0.1%). V and J are TRBV7-2 and TRBJ2-5; the D call of TRBD2 rests on TCRdb alone, since no DNA is present to check it. CDR1 and CDR2 from the germline V gene are SGHTA and FQGNSA. The CDR3 covers 16 residues. The CDR3 here is CASSIPLAGYQETQYF.

This clonotype is called medium-sized (0.01 to 0.1%) based on its frequency. The chain has TRBV7-9 and TRBJ2-7; TCRdb calls TRBD1, which cannot be checked without DNA. In germline, CDR1 is SEHNR, CDR2 FQNEAQ (reference sequence). This CDR3 region has 13 residues. This chain's CDR3 is CASSRGSPDEQYF.

The chain links TRBV21-1 to TRBJ2-1; lacking DNA, the TRBD2 call made by TCRdb goes unchecked. TRBV21-1 is noted as a pseudogene. The CDR3 runs 18 residues. The CDR3 protein is CASDTGTSGGPSYNEQFF.

This clonotype is deemed medium-sized by its frequency. The chain employs TRBV5-1 and TRBJ2-3; TCRdb's assignment of TRBD2 cannot be checked, as there is no DNA. The CDR3 totals 16 residues. CDR1 is SGHRS, CDR2 YFSETQ, per germline. The CDR3 reads CASSFLAGGITDTQYF.

By frequency, this clonotype is medium-sized (0.01 to 0.1%). The chain recombines TRBV28 with TRBJ1-5; no DNA is available, so the TRBD1 call from TCRdb remains unchecked. CDR3 size: 16 residues. Germline V gene sequence: CDR1 MDHEN, CDR2 SYDVKM. The CDR3 sequence: CASSPTGGEGNQPQHF. Combining the CDR3 with reference TRBV28 and TRBJ1-5 gives the whole variable domain DVKVTQSSRYLVKRTGEKVFLECVQDMDHENMFWYRQDPGLGLRLIYFSYDVKMKEKGDIPEGYSVSREKKERFSLILESASTNQTSMYLCASSPTGGEGNQPQHFGDGTRLSIL.

This sequence joins TRBV13 and TRBJ1-6; TCRdb calls TRBD1, which cannot be checked without DNA. Per germline, CDR1 PRHDT and CDR2 FYEKMQ (reference sequence). CDR3 length equals 16 residues. The CDR3 loop reads CASSFTTGDYNSPLHF.